The source of this T cell receptor (beta chain) is a study of T-cell reconstitution after alpha-beta-depleted transplantation in children. Study conclusions and caveats: As was reported, about two months after transplant, alpha-beta T cells came from several hundred expanded graft clones. Surviving recipient T cells and intrathymic progenitors accounted for some patients' high TCRbeta diversity at day 60. T-cell counts and diversity were attributed mostly to newly produced T cells one year after transplant.

Researchers prepared the TCRbeta library using unique molecular identifiers, the study reports. Using its own MiXCR run on the PCR reads, TCRdb lists one record per CDR3 protein. The sample records around 250,000 distinct CDR3 sequences, about a quarter being singletons. This clonotype was detected many times. The antigen is undetermined. CDR3 length: 13 residues. Germline CDR1 reads SQVTM; CDR2 reads ANQGSEA. The ends were cut back, 3 bases at V and 1 base at J, with 9 bases in the middle. The chain is built from TRBV29-1 and TRBJ2-5; D may be TRBD2 (6 bases). The TCR comes from a girl aged 2 to 9 with Fanconi anemia, due to receive a stem cell transplant. The sequencing used PBMCs, collected before TCRalphabeta/CD19-depleted stem cell transplant. CDR3 protein: CSVEGGIQETQYF. The CDR3 bases are TGCAGCGTTGAGGGCGGGATCCAAGAGACCCAGTACTTC.